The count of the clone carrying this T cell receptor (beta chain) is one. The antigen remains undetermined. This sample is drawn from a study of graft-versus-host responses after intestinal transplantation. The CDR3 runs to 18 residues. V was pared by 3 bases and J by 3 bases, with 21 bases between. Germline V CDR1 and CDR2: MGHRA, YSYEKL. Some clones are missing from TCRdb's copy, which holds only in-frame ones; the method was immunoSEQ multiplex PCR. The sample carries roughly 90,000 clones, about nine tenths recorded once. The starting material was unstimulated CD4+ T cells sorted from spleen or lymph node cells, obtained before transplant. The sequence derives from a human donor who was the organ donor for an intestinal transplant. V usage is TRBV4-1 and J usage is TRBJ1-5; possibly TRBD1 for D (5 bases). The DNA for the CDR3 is TGCGCCAGCAGCCACCTTAAGGCAGGGCTCGAAACCAATCAGCCCCAGCATTTT. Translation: CASSHLKAGLETNQPQHF.